This TCR beta chain was obtained from a study of tumour-infiltrating T cells in Burkitt lymphoma. Study-level background: This cohort included all epidemiological subtypes of Burkitt lymphoma. Productive clonality predicted overall and progression-free survival. Study results and limitations: Public clonotypes, several, appeared across numerous Burkitt lymphoma patients.

Worth noting for this clone: Its target is unknown.

Only in-frame clones appear in the TCRdb table, and some are missing; sequencing was by immunoSEQ multiplex PCR. The sample lists 3,900 or so clones; 11% to 15% were seen once. Looked up from germline, CDR1 is GTSNPN and CDR2 is SVGIG (reference sequence). V lost 0 bases, J lost 2 bases, and 9 bases lay in between. The CDR3 consists of 14 residues. The chain is built from TRBV30 and TRBJ2-3; D perhaps matches TRBD1 (5 bases). The TCR sequence derives from a human donor with Burkitt lymphoma. The sequencing input was tumor tissue. The CDR3 nucleotides read TGTGCCTGGAGTGTAAAGGGGCCCACAGATACGCAGTATTTT. Residues: CAWSVKGPTDTQYF.